This T cell receptor (beta chain) was sequenced during a study of T-cell memory formation after mild COVID-19. As for the study in general: Clusters of TCRs were largely donor specific.

In this sample, this clonotype turned up a few times. The CDR3 runs 14 residues. CDR1 and CDR2 from the germline V gene are SEHNR and FQNEAQ (reference sequence). With 5 bases clipped from V and 4 bases from J, the junction kept 5 bases outside the gene matches. TCRdb re-derived calls from the 5' RACE reads in MiXCR, one entry per CDR3 protein. The data show roughly 180,000 distinct CDR3 sequences, approximately 10% seen once. V and J are TRBV7-9 and TRBJ1-1; 9 nucleotides agree with TRBD1. Sequencing was performed on PBMCs or a T cell subset sorted from them (not recorded which). This receptor was taken from a man younger than 30 who had mild COVID-19 (a few samples of this study predate the infection). Cell type and time point are not known. For the CDR3, the DNA is TGTGCCAGCAGCGTAGGACAGGGGTCCACTGAAGCTTTCTTT. It encodes CASSVGQGSTEAFF.